This TCR beta chain was sequenced in a study of cytomegalovirus exposure and HLA in healthy donors. Sampled while nominally healthy, donors likely had unrecorded immune exposures. CDR3 size: 13 residues. Trimming at V came to 5 bases and at J to 2 bases, leaving 4 bases not matched to a gene. Per germline, CDR1 GTSNPN and CDR2 SVGIG (reference sequence). PCR involved 60 Vbeta and 13 Jbeta primers. The table came from immunoSEQ multiplex PCR; TCRdb's copy has only in-frame clones and leaves some out. The sample includes 100,000 to 150,000 clones, about 82% seen only once; the top ten take less than 2.5%. Notes on the study in general: Donor immune exposure was known only as CMV serostatus. Among TCR sequences, most were rare, though some public TCRs appeared in many donors.

In the case of this clone: Its antigen remains unknown.

This clonotype originated in a man aged 50 or older in good health and CMV-seronegative. Sequencing was performed on PBMCs. This chain connects TRBV30 to TRBJ2-7; TRBD1 agrees at 9 bases. CDR3 loop: CAWGRQGAYEQYF. The CDR3, as DNA: TGTGCCTGGGGCCGACAGGGGGCCTACGAGCAGTACTTC.